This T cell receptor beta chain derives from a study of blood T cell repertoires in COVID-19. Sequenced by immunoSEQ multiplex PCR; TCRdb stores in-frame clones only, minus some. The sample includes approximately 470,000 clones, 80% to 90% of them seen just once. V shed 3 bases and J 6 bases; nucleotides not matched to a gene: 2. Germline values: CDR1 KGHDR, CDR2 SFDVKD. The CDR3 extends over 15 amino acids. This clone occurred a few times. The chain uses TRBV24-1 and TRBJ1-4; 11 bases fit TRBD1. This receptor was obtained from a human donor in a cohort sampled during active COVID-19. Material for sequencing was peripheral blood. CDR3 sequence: CATSDTGQGDEKLFF. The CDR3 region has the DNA TGTGCCACCAGTGATACGGGACAGGGGGATGAAAAACTGTTTTTT.